The rows below give T cell receptor beta chains drawn from one sample of a study of shared clonotypes between healthy human individuals. Using immunoSEQ multiplex PCR, the repertoire was profiled, and TCRdb retains in-frame clones only, with some absent. The sample has roughly 1 million clones, about 76% seen once. Sequenced sample: memory CD4+ T cells sorted from blood. All receptors derive from a man aged 18-30 years in good health. Both conserved end residues are part of each CDR3. A D gene is named only where the DNA matches it firmly.

d_gene	v_gene	j_gene	CDR3aa
.	TRBV5-4	TRBJ2-3	CASSLGPGRDTQYF
TRBD2	TRBV29-1	TRBJ2-2	CSVEGLAGNTGELFF
.	TRBV5-5	TRBJ1-6	CASSPDSSRGSPLHF
.	TRBV7-3	TRBJ1-6	CASSLLQANSPLHF
.	TRBV10-1	TRBJ1-6	CASSDQGFSPLHF
.	TRBV7-2	TRBJ2-7	CASSPSMSSYEQYF
.	TRBV7-2	TRBJ1-1	CASSSLFGNTEAFF
TRBD1	TRBV9	TRBJ1-1	CASSDPIPILGQGNGQNTEAFF
.	TRBV6-5	TRBJ2-1	CASRQTLSSYNEQFF
.	TRBV6-1	TRBJ2-2	CASSLTESNTGELFF
TRBD1	TRBV5-1	TRBJ2-7	CASSPQAGQGYEQYF
.	TRBV6-1	TRBJ2-1	CASSEGDEQFF
.	TRBV10-3	TRBJ2-7	CATQGTSYEQYF
.	TRBV28	TRBJ2-1	CASSLRDEQFF
.	TRBV10-1	TRBJ2-7	CASSESIGTYEQYF
.	TRBV10-3	TRBJ1-6	CAISRDTNNSPLHF
.	TRBV5-4	TRBJ2-2	CASSPIPWAGNTGELFF
TRBD2	TRBV7-2	TRBJ2-7	CASSLASGTSYEQYF
TRBD1	TRBV2	TRBJ1-5	CASRGTGNSNQPQHF
TRBD1	TRBV19	TRBJ1-5	CASSVTGESNQPQHF
.	TRBV2	TRBJ2-7	CASSDPGLTLVQYF
TRBD1	TRBV5-4	TRBJ2-7	CASSSRTGAKLSYEQYF
.	TRBV28	TRBJ1-1	CASSTQTSGAFF
.	TRBV7-9	TRBJ2-1	CASSLKRADEQFF
.	TRBV11-2	TRBJ1-6	CASSSAEGGGRSPLHF
.	TRBV4-2	TRBJ1-4	CASSQRTATNEKLFF
.	TRBV2	TRBJ2-7	CASSLRGLHGEYF
.	TRBV5-4	TRBJ2-1	CASSPGGETYNEQFF
.	TRBV18	TRBJ2-7	CASSLTGLSSYEQYF
.	TRBV7-9	TRBJ2-3	CASSLFRDLTDTQYF
.	TRBV6-5	TRBJ2-3	CASNRRTVTDTQYF
.	TRBV29-1	TRBJ1-1	CSVLTPGVAFF
.	TRBV7-9	TRBJ2-3	CASSLDQGDTQYF
TRBD2	TRBV28	TRBJ2-3	CASSLGLAPSTDTQYF
TRBD1	TRBV10-3	TRBJ1-2	CATGQGDSGGYTF
TRBD2	TRBV13	TRBJ2-1	CASSSEWTSGRSGAYNEQFF
.	TRBV30	TRBJ1-1	CAWSVSGDAFF
.	TRBV30	TRBJ1-5	CAWKGGNPHQPQHF
TRBD2	TRBV19	TRBJ2-3	CASSRLAGDTDTQYF
.	TRBV4-1	TRBJ2-2	CASSQVRTANTGELFF
.	TRBV30	TRBJ1-1	CAWSVRRELAFF
TRBD2	TRBV4-3	TRBJ2-5	CASSQDLGLAVRQETQYF
.	TRBV11-2	TRBJ2-1	CASSSNRVGEQFF
.	TRBV7-9	TRBJ2-7	CASSPSYEQYF
.	TRBV5-1	TRBJ1-1	CASSLGQTMNTEAFF
.	TRBV2	TRBJ2-7	CASSVDGGYEQYF
.	TRBV19	TRBJ1-6	CASSDNRNPPLHF
TRBD2	TRBV6-4	TRBJ2-1	CASSVRSGGGLEQFF
TRBD1	TRBV27	TRBJ1-1	CASSLSDRGDTEAFF
TRBD2	TRBV10-1	TRBJ2-1	CASSVTGTSGVEQFF
.	TRBV28	TRBJ1-1	CASFRRVAFF
.	TRBV7-2	TRBJ2-5	CASRTSGSYQETQYF
TRBD1	TRBV28	TRBJ2-7	CASSSPGGYEQYF
.	TRBV5-1	TRBJ1-4	CASSSGRTTNEKLFF
.	TRBV6-6	TRBJ1-2	CASSYLEAYGYTF
.	TRBV11-2	TRBJ2-7	CASRRSSYEQYF
.	TRBV4-1	TRBJ2-2	CASSQMGGDTGELFF
.	TRBV2	TRBJ2-1	CASSEGNHNEQFF
.	TRBV4-1	TRBJ1-1	CASSQVSPLATEAFF
TRBD1	TRBV19	TRBJ2-5	CASSTSGGLSTQYF